These T cell receptor beta chains were read from a single sample in a study of blood T cell repertoires in COVID-19. Data came from immunoSEQ multiplex PCR; TCRdb stores just in-frame clones and leaves some out. The sample contains more than 80,000 clones, 80% to 85% of which appear only once. Specimen: peripheral blood. The receptors come from a woman older than 75 with active or convalescent COVID-19. Both conserved end residues are part of each CDR3. Fields, in order: clone size, J gene, V gene, D gene, CDR3 protein, CDR3 DNA. The D gene is left open where the match is weak. Not all rows give a size; the values are once, few, many and, for expanded clones, a class.

clone_size: NA; j_call: TRBJ1-2; v_call: TRBV7-9; d_call: TRBD1; cdr3_aa: CASSSRDRGTYGYTF; cdr3_nt: TGTGCCAGCAGCTCCCGGGACAGGGGTACCTATGGCTACACCTTC
clone_size: many; j_call: TRBJ2-2; v_call: TRBV15; d_call: NA; cdr3_aa: CATSRGRGSTGELFF; cdr3_nt: TGTGCCACCAGCAGGGGGCGGGGTAGCACCGGGGAGCTGTTTTTT
clone_size: NA; j_call: TRBJ2-7; v_call: TRBV6-2/TRBV6-3; d_call: TRBD1; cdr3_aa: CASSYTDRVGEQYF; cdr3_nt: TGTGCCAGCAGTTACACCGACAGGGTGGGCGAGCAGTACTTC
clone_size: NA; j_call: TRBJ2-1; v_call: TRBV9; d_call: TRBD2; cdr3_aa: CASSVTVGGAYNEQFF; cdr3_nt: TGTGCCAGCAGCGTGACCGTCGGGGGGGCTTACAATGAGCAGTTCTTC
clone_size: few; j_call: TRBJ1-1; v_call: TRBV10-3; d_call: TRBD1; cdr3_aa: CAISESGTGVTEAFF; cdr3_nt: TGTGCCATCAGTGAGTCTGGGACAGGGGTCACTGAAGCTTTCTTT
clone_size: NA; j_call: TRBJ1-5; v_call: TRBV7-2; d_call: NA; cdr3_aa: CASSLGPNQPQHF; cdr3_nt: TGTGCCAGCAGCTTAGGGCCCAATCAGCCCCAGCATTTT
clone_size: NA; j_call: TRBJ1-4; v_call: TRBV10-3; d_call: NA; cdr3_aa: CAISQGGMDEKLFF; cdr3_nt: TGTGCCATCAGTCAAGGGGGAATGGATGAAAAACTGTTTTTT
clone_size: NA; j_call: TRBJ2-2; v_call: TRBV5-1; d_call: NA; cdr3_aa: CASSVGDTGELFF; cdr3_nt: TGCGCCAGCAGCGTCGGGGACACCGGGGAGCTGTTTTTT
clone_size: NA; j_call: TRBJ2-5; v_call: TRBV3-1/TRBV3-2; d_call: TRBD2; cdr3_aa: CASSARRGAPETQYF; cdr3_nt: TGTGCCAGCAGCGCTCGGCGGGGGGCCCCAGAGACCCAGTACTTC
clone_size: NA; j_call: TRBJ2-5; v_call: TRBV11-3; d_call: TRBD2; cdr3_aa: CASSLRAGGIQTQYF; cdr3_nt: TGTGCCAGCAGCTTGAGAGCGGGGGGGATACAGACCCAGTACTTC
clone_size: NA; j_call: TRBJ1-5; v_call: TRBV28; d_call: TRBD1; cdr3_aa: CASSLGQAGNQPQHF; cdr3_nt: TGTGCCAGCAGCTTGGGACAGGCCGGAAATCAGCCCCAGCATTTT
clone_size: NA; j_call: TRBJ2-2; v_call: TRBV5-1; d_call: NA; cdr3_aa: CASSLGSGSLNTGELFF; cdr3_nt: TGCGCCAGCAGCTTGGGTAGCGGAAGTCTCAACACCGGGGAGCTGTTTTTT
clone_size: NA; j_call: TRBJ2-7; v_call: TRBV12-3/TRBV12-4; d_call: NA; cdr3_aa: CASSLNREHEQYF; cdr3_nt: TGTGCCAGCAGTTTAAACAGGGAACACGAGCAGTACTTC
clone_size: NA; j_call: TRBJ2-7; v_call: TRBV28; d_call: NA; cdr3_aa: CASRGAWDEQYF; cdr3_nt: TGTGCCAGCAGGGGGGCATGGGACGAGCAGTACTTC
clone_size: NA; j_call: TRBJ1-5; v_call: TRBV19; d_call: TRBD1; cdr3_aa: CASSVTGLNQPQHF; cdr3_nt: TGTGCCAGTAGTGTGACAGGGTTAAATCAGCCCCAGCATTTT
clone_size: NA; j_call: TRBJ2-7; v_call: TRBV27; d_call: TRBD2; cdr3_aa: CASSFLTSGGYEQYF; cdr3_nt: TGTGCCAGCAGTTTCCTGACTAGCGGGGGATACGAGCAGTACTTC
clone_size: NA; j_call: TRBJ1-2; v_call: TRBV7-5; d_call: NA; cdr3_aa: CARSRTGGFGYTF; cdr3_nt: TGTGCCAGAAGCAGAACAGGGGGCTTTGGCTACACCTTC
clone_size: NA; j_call: TRBJ2-2; v_call: TRBV4-3; d_call: NA; cdr3_aa: CASSQEPRTDGELFF; cdr3_nt: TGCGCCAGCAGCCAAGAACCACGGACAGACGGGGAGCTGTTTTTT
clone_size: NA; j_call: TRBJ2-7; v_call: TRBV9; d_call: TRBD2; cdr3_aa: CASSVGGGGAPYEQYF; cdr3_nt: TGTGCCAGCAGCGTAGGTGGCGGGGGGGCCCCCTACGAGCAGTACTTC
clone_size: NA; j_call: TRBJ1-1; v_call: TRBV6-5; d_call: NA; cdr3_aa: CASSYYKTNTEAFF; cdr3_nt: TGTGCCAGCAGTTACTACAAGACAAACACTGAAGCTTTCTTT
clone_size: NA; j_call: TRBJ2-7; v_call: TRBV28; d_call: NA; cdr3_aa: CASSLWGLGLETYEQYF; cdr3_nt: TGTGCCAGCAGTTTATGGGGATTGGGACTGGAGACCTACGAGCAGTACTTC
clone_size: few; j_call: TRBJ2-1; v_call: TRBV5-1; d_call: TRBD2; cdr3_aa: CASSSHLGGGLNEQFF; cdr3_nt: TGCGCCAGCAGCTCCCATCTCGGGGGAGGGTTAAATGAGCAGTTCTTC
clone_size: NA; j_call: TRBJ1-1; v_call: TRBV2; d_call: NA; cdr3_aa: CTSSKHLGARGEAFF; cdr3_nt: TGTACCAGCTCGAAACACCTGGGGGCAAGGGGTGAAGCTTTCTTT
clone_size: NA; j_call: TRBJ1-2; v_call: TRBV19; d_call: TRBD1; cdr3_aa: CASSGGTDYGYTF; cdr3_nt: TGTGCCAGTAGTGGCGGGACAGACTATGGCTACACCTTC
clone_size: NA; j_call: TRBJ2-2; v_call: TRBV5-1; d_call: NA; cdr3_aa: CASSSGLTLTGELFF; cdr3_nt: TGCGCCAGCAGCTCGGGACTGACACTTACCGGGGAGCTGTTTTTT
clone_size: NA; j_call: TRBJ1-6; v_call: TRBV28; d_call: TRBD1; cdr3_aa: CASSSTGRASPLHF; cdr3_nt: TGTGCCAGCAGTTCGACAGGGCGGGCTTCACCCCTCCACTTT
clone_size: NA; j_call: TRBJ1-1; v_call: TRBV9; d_call: TRBD1; cdr3_aa: CASSVETGADTEAFF; cdr3_nt: TGTGCCAGCAGCGTTGAAACAGGGGCCGACACTGAAGCTTTCTTT